Shown below are 10 T cell receptor beta chains from a single sample sequenced in a study of cytomegalovirus exposure and HLA in healthy donors. With 60 Vbeta and 13 Jbeta primers, the PCR was carried out. Generated by immunoSEQ multiplex PCR, the TCRdb table keeps only in-frame clones and is missing some. There are around 100,000 clones in the sample; 79% occur only once, and about 3% lies in the top ten. The source material was PBMCs. All receptors derive from a woman aged 40 to 50 in good health and CMV-seronegative.

The V call is TRBV5-4, the J call TRBJ1-1; D is ambiguous. The ends were cut back, 1 base at V and 6 bases at J, with 7 bases in the middle. The CDR3 covers 12 residues. The V gene's germline CDR1 is SGHNT and CDR2 YYREEE (reference sequence). The CDR3 loop reads CASSLLAAEAFF. Written as DNA, the CDR3 is TGTGCCAGCAGCTTGCTGGCAGCTGAAGCTTTCTTT.

The J gene is TRBJ1-1, the V gene TRBV18, with 7 bases lining up with TRBD1. The ends lost 5 bases at V and 7 bases at J; junction bases unmatched: 13. The germline V gene encodes CDR1 KGHSH and CDR2 LQKENI. The CDR3 spans 15 residues. The CDR3 loop reads CASSASGTDGYEAFF. In nucleotides, the CDR3 is TGTGCCAGCTCAGCTTCCGGGACAGATGGCTATGAAGCTTTCTTT.

This clone was seen only a few times. The V and J genes are TRBV1 and TRBJ2-1; whether TRBD2, the table's D call, matches the DNA was not checked. TRBV1 is annotated as a pseudogene. The CDR3 contains 15 residues. The CDR3 here is CTSSLSGEEDNEQFF. In DNA, the CDR3 is TGCACCAGCAGCCTCAGCGGGGAGGAGGACAATGAGCAGTTCTTC.

In its sample, this clone was seen once. The gene calls are TRBV11-2 and TRBJ1-1; D not certain. The V and J ends lost 5 bases and 4 bases respectively, with 14 bases between them. This CDR3 is built from 14 residues. Germline V lookup: CDR1 SGHAT, CDR2 FQNNGV. The CDR3 DNA sequence: TGTGCCAGCAGCCCCCCACAGTCCGGCACTGAAGCTTTCTTT. Encoded protein: CASSPPQSGTEAFF.

This chain links TRBV5-5 with TRBJ2-5; weak D call: TRBD2 (6 bases). Trimming removed 1 base from V and 5 bases from J, with 12 bases in between. The CDR3 extends over 14 amino acids. Germline V gives CDR1 SGHKS, CDR2 YYEKEE (reference sequence). The CDR3 DNA is TGTGCCAGCAGCTTGACGGGAGAGGGGGAGACCCAGTACTTC. Translating gives CASSLTGEGETQYF. Based on the CDR3 plus reference TRBV5-5 and TRBJ2-5, the full variable domain is DAGVTQSPTHLIKTRGQQVTLRCSPISGHKSVSWYQQVLGQGPQFIFQYYEKEERGRGNFPDRFSARQFPNYSSELNVNALLLGDSALYLCASSLTGEGETQYFGPGTRLLVL.

This sequence joins TRBV4-2 and TRBJ2-2; 8 bases match TRBD2. The CDR3 totals 15 residues. Germline lookup yields CDR1 LGHNA and CDR2 YNFKEQ. J gave up 5 bases and V 8 bases, and 10 bases lay outside the gene matches. CDR3 sequence (DNA): TGTGCCAGCCGCCTAGCGGGCAGGGAAACCGGGGAGCTGTTTTTT. Its protein is CASRLAGRETGELFF.

This clone was found a few times. The V gene is TRBV9, the J gene TRBJ2-1; 13 bases align to TRBD2. Trimming cost V 0 bases and J 4 bases; bases outside gene matches: 4. In germline, CDR1 is SGDLS, CDR2 YYNGEE. This CDR3 region has 17 residues. CDR3: CASSVGTSGGEYNEQFF. The CDR3 nucleotides read TGTGCCAGCAGCGTAGGAACTAGCGGGGGGGAATACAATGAGCAGTTCTTC.

The chain couples TRBV9 to TRBJ2-2; TRBD1 matches 8 bases. The CDR3 covers 18 residues. Losses at the gene ends were 0 bases for V and 5 bases for J; bases not matched to a gene: 12. CDR1 and CDR2 (germline): SGDLS, YYNGEE. The chain's CDR3 is CASSVGPQTGVRTGELFF. CDR3 sequence (DNA): TGTGCCAGCAGCGTAGGCCCCCAGACAGGGGTAAGGACCGGGGAGCTGTTTTTT.

The CDR3 loop is CASSIRGANTEAFF. CDR3 sequence (DNA): TGTGCCAGTAGTATCCGAGGCGCGAACACTGAAGCTTTCTTT. This chain connects TRBV19 to TRBJ1-1; no clear D. Trimming left V 3 bases short and J 1 base short, with 9 bases between. CDR3 length: 14 amino acids. Germline-derived CDR1 and CDR2 are LNHDA and SQIVND (reference sequence).

This chain links TRBV7-2 with TRBJ2-2; D is perhaps TRBD2 (5 bases). The germline V gene has CDR1 SGHTA and CDR2 FQGNSA. With 5 bases removed from V and 7 bases from J, the gap between germline ends came to 23 bases. CDR3 length: 17 residues. CDR3 sequence: CASSLLWRIEERGELFF. CDR3 DNA sequence: TGTGCCAGCAGCCTACTGTGGAGGATCGAGGAGCGCGGGGAGCTGTTTTTT.